This T cell receptor beta chain appears in the sequencing data of a study of regulatory T cells in long-lasting Graves disease. Arm-PCR of CDR3 regions and iRepertoire HTBI primers were used to build TCR beta libraries. One entry per CDR3 protein, called by TCRdb with MiXCR from the multiplex PCR reads. The sample lists 450,000 to 600,000 distinct CDR3 sequences, approximately 13% occurring once. The V gene lost 2 bases and the J gene lost 7 bases, with 8 bases spanning the gap. Germline CDR1 and CDR2: SGDLS and YYNGEE. This CDR3 has 12 amino acids. The sample holds a few counts of this clonotype. The time point: newly diagnosed GD, antithyroid drugs for less than 3 months. Preparation of the TCR library used RNA extracted from PBMCs. This same sample was also part of a study on T cells in Graves' hyperthyroidism and ophthalmopathy. As that report states: Blood also carried most thyroid clonotypes expanded above 0.001.

This TCR was sampled from a man younger than 40 with Graves disease. V usage is TRBV9 and J usage is TRBJ2-3; no firm D call. Source: peripheral blood mononuclear cells (PBMCs), taken at new diagnosis, from a patient treated with antithyroid drugs. The CDR3, as DNA: TGTGCCAGCAGCGTCTACCCGCATACGCAGTATTTT. Amino acid sequence: CASSVYPHTQYF.